This TCR beta chain was found in a study of T cells in Graves' hyperthyroidism and ophthalmopathy. Amplified TCR beta CDR3 regions came from RNA transcripts. The HTBI primer set was used in a first-round RT-PCR of the TCR CDR3. TCRdb re-analysed the multiplex PCR reads in MiXCR, keeping a single row per CDR3 protein. The table has approximately 500,000 distinct CDR3 sequences, 35% to 55% seen once; the top ten hold around 8%. V gave up 3 bases and J gave up 4 bases; unmatched junction bases: 6. The germline V gene has CDR1 DFQATT and CDR2 SNEGSKA (reference sequence). CDR3 length: 14 residues. Exclusions: uncontrolled infection, other autoimmune disease, pregnancy, lactation. For the diagnoses, clinical symptoms, serum thyroxine and TRAb, thyroid ultrasound and orbital computed tomography were used. This clonotype has a count of ten or more.

The sample was peripheral blood or thyroid tissue (not recorded which). This TCR was recovered from a woman aged 18-29 years with Graves' hyperthyroidism. This sequence joins TRBV20-1 and TRBJ1-2, with 9 bases matching TRBD1. The CDR3 nucleotides read TGCAGTGCTAGTCCGGGACAGGGACCCTATGGCTACACCTTC. It translates to CSASPGQGPYGYTF.